This T cell receptor (beta chain) is from a study of OX40 agonist ivuxolimab in advanced cancers. As for the study in general: Ivuxolimab, which is an agonistic anti-OX40 (CD134) antibody, was administered to the patients. Patients with hepatocellular carcinoma, melanoma, renal cell or head and neck cancer made up the dose-escalation patients. Study conclusions and caveats: Nonresponders included some who also had low normalized T-cell clonal expansion.

TCRdb keeps only in-frame clones here, not all; method: immunoSEQ multiplex PCR. This sample yields tens of thousands of clones, of which 88% are seen a single time; about 3.7% belongs to the top ten. On this clone: Antigen specificity is unknown.

This specimen consisted of CD4+ or CD8+ T cells sorted from blood, obtained in a trial of the OX40 agonist ivuxolimab. The receptor comes from an adult with an advanced solid tumor such as melanoma, head and neck, liver or kidney cancer.

The CDR3 bases are TGTGCCAGCAGCCGGGGGAGTAGTTCCTACAATGAGCAGTTCTTC. Its protein product is CASSRGSSSYNEQFF. The V and J genes are TRBV6-4 and TRBJ2-1; possible D gene TRBD2, 6 bases. Trimming left V 6 bases short and J 1 base short, with 13 bases between. CDR1 is MRHNA and CDR2 is SNTAGT in the germline V gene. The CDR3 spans 15 residues.